The 2 T cell receptor beta chains listed next were all sequenced from one sample in a study of blood T cells in healthy people across ages. Then a second PCR, running about 6 to 12 cycles, was carried out with a sample-barcoded 5' primer and a J-beta primer mix. MiXCR, run by TCRdb on the 5' RACE reads, gives a single entry per CDR3 protein. The data show around 900,000 distinct CDR3 sequences, roughly 47% seen once. Sequenced sample: blood. The receptor source for this set is an older woman in good health.

The gene calls are TRBV29-1 and TRBJ2-7; 7 bases align to TRBD1. V lost 6 bases and J lost 2; bases outside the gene matches: 10. Germline V gene data show CDR1 as SQVTM and CDR2 as ANQGSEA. This CDR3 is 14 amino acids long. The CDR3 sequence: CSVTGQSVPYEQYF. CDR3 in DNA: TGCAGCGTAACGGGACAGTCGGTCCCCTACGAGCAGTACTTC.

This clonotype showed up just a few times. The V call is TRBV27, the J call TRBJ2-7; tentatively, D is TRBD1 (5 bases). Germline lookup yields CDR1 MNHEY and CDR2 SMNVEV (reference sequence). Trimming stripped 0 bases from V and 6 bases from J, with 12 bases between. CDR3 length: 14 residues. The CDR3 reads CASSLSGLSGEQYF. The CDR3 DNA reads as TGTGCCAGCAGTTTATCGGGGCTGAGTGGCGAGCAGTACTTC.